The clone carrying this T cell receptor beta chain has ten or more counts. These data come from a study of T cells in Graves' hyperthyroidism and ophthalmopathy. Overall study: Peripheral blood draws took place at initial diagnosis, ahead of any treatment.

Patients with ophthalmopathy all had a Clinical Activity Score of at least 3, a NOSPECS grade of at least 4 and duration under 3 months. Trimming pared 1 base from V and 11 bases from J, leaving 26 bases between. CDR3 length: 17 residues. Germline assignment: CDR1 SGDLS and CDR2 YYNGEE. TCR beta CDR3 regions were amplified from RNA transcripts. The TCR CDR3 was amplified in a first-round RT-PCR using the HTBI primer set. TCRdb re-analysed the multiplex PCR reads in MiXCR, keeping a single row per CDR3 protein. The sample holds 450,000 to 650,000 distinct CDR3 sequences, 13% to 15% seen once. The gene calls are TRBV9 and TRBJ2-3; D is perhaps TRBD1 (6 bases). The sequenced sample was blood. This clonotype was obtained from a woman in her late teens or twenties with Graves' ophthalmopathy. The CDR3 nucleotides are TGTGCCAGCAGCGTAAGCCCGTCTACGGGACATTCTTCGGTGCAGTATTTT. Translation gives CASSVSPSTGHSSVQYF.